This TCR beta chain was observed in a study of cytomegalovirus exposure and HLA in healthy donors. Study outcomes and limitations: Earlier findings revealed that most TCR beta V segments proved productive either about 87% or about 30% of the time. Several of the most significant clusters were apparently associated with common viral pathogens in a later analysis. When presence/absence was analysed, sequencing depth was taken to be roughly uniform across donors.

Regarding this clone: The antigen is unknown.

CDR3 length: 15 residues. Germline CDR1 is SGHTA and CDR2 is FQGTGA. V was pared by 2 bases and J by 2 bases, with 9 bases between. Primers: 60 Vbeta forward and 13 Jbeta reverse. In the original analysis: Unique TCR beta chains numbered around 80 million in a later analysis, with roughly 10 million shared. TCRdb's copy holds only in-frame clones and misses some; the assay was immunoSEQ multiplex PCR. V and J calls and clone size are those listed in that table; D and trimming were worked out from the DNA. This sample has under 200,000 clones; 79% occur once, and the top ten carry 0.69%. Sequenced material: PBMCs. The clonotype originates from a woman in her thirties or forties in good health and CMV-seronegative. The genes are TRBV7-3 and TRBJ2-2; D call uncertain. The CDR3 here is CASSLGTYNTGELFF. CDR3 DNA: TGTGCCAGCAGCTTAGGCACATACAACACCGGGGAGCTGTTTTTT.